This TCR beta chain was recorded in a study of control samples from healthy donors and cancer patients. This CDR3 spans 16 amino acids. After removal of 1 base from V and 2 bases from J, the junction contained 4 bases not matched to a gene. Germline V gene sequence: CDR1 KGHSH, CDR2 LQKENI. TCRdb's copy holds only in-frame clones and misses some; the assay was immunoSEQ multiplex PCR. The sample holds more than 95,000 clones, about 94% seen once. Sequencing used blood. The genes are TRBV18 and TRBJ2-3; the match to TRBD2 covers 9 bases. The receptor comes from a young man in good health. CDR3: CASSPLPSGATDTQYF. In DNA form, the CDR3 reads TGTGCCAGCTCACCACTCCCTAGCGGGGCCACAGATACGCAGTATTTT.